One and the same sample provided the 20 T cell receptor beta chains below, sequenced in a study of identical twins. TCRdb processed the 5' RACE reads anew with MiXCR; each CDR3 protein has one entry. In the table there are roughly 570,000 distinct CDR3 sequences, 9.5% to 10% of which are singletons. This sample was also put to use in a study of yellow fever vaccine responses in identical twins.

Specimen: PBMCs. The origin of the receptors is a woman in her late teens or twenties in good health.

This clonotype was observed many times. The rearrangement joins TRBV6-2 or TRBV6-3 to TRBJ1-2, with D tentatively TRBD1 (6 bases). Germline loops: CDR1 MNHEY, CDR2 SVGEGT. The CDR3 sequence is 14 residues long. Deletions cut 2 bases from V and 14 bases from J, with 21 bases between. The CDR3 reads CASSYPPGHGGPTF. As DNA, the CDR3 is TGTGCCAGCAGTTACCCACCAGGCCATGGGGGGCCGACCTTC.

Turning to this clonotype: A much bigger clone sits one base away, suggesting this may be a read error. The V call is TRBV21-1, the J call TRBJ2-5; the table's D call, TRBD1, was not checked against the DNA. TRBV21-1 is an annotated pseudogene. The CDR3 runs 17 residues. CDR3 sequence: CACSKSTGGQGWETQYF. The CDR3 DNA reads TGTGCCTGCAGCAAAAGTACGGGGGGACAGGGGTGGGAGACCCAGTACTTC.

This clonotype was counted at least ten times. This chain joins TRBV29-1 and TRBJ1-3; D uncertain. CDR1 is SQVTM and CDR2 is ANQGSEA in the germline V gene. The CDR3 is made up of 12 amino acids. The germline V and J ends were trimmed by 5 bases and 4 bases, with 9 bases remaining between them. CDR3 nucleotides: TGCAGCGTTAGAGATAGGGGAAACACCATATATTTT. It translates to CSVRDRGNTIYF.

This clonotype has just a few counts. The chain couples TRBV28 to TRBJ2-2; 7 bases match TRBD2. The CDR3 runs to 13 residues. After removal of 6 bases from V and 4 bases from J, the junction contained 2 bases not matched to a gene. From germline, CDR1 is MDHEN and CDR2 SYDVKM. The CDR3 sequence is CASRAGSTGELFF. The CDR3 nucleotides read TGTGCCAGCAGAGCGGGGAGCACCGGGGAGCTGTTTTTT.

In this sample, this clonotype turned up a few times. The V call is TRBV6-5, the J call TRBJ2-5, with 8 bases fitting TRBD1. Germline loops: CDR1 MNHEY, CDR2 SVGAGI. There are 14 residues in the CDR3. Trimming at V came to 2 bases and at J to 2 bases, leaving 1 base not matched to a gene. CDR3 amino acids: CASSYQGAQETQYF. CDR3 DNA sequence: TGTGCCAGCAGTTACCAGGGGGCACAAGAGACCCAGTACTTC.

This chain links TRBV11-2 with TRBJ2-3; 10 bases align to TRBD2. The V segment lost 5 bases and the J segment 2 bases; nucleotides outside the gene matches: 16. The V gene's germline CDR1 is SGHAT and CDR2 FQNNGV. The CDR3 has 19 amino acids. The chain's CDR3 is CASSPVDPGLAVYTDTQYF. Here the CDR3 DNA reads TGTGCCAGCAGCCCCGTCGACCCAGGACTAGCGGTTTACACAGATACGCAGTATTTT.

This clonotype appeared many times. The rearrangement joins TRBV29-1 to TRBJ2-1; D possibly corresponds to TRBD2 (6 bases). This CDR3 comprises 15 residues. Trimming stripped 4 bases from V and 7 bases from J, with 20 bases between. Per the germline V gene, CDR1 is SQVTM and CDR2 is ANQGSEA. CDR3 nucleotides: TGCAGCGTTGTAGGGCTGGCGGGGATCCTTAATGAGCAGTTCTTC. It encodes CSVVGLAGILNEQFF.

V is TRBV20-1 and J is TRBJ2-3; the D gene is possibly TRBD1 (5 bases). The CDR3 length is 11 residues. The V end was cut by 3 bases, the J end by 14 bases, with 15 bases between. Germline assignment: CDR1 DFQATT and CDR2 SNEGSKA (reference sequence). The DNA of the CDR3 is TGCAGTGCTAGGGGGCTTACGGGTCCGTATTTT. It codes for CSARGLTGPYF.

This chain connects TRBV20-1 to TRBJ2-7; 12 bases are a match to TRBD2. The germline V gene encodes CDR1 DFQATT and CDR2 SNEGSKA (reference sequence). V dropped 5 bases and J dropped 9; count of bases not matched to a gene: 11. The CDR3 has 14 residues. DNA for the CDR3: TGCAGTGCTCTAGAGGGGACTAGCGGGTCTAGGCAGTACTTC. It codes for CSALEGTSGSRQYF.

The sample holds a few counts of this clonotype. This sequence joins TRBV3-1 and TRBJ2-3; 9 bases are a match to TRBD2. Per the germline V gene, CDR1 is LGHDT and CDR2 is YNNKEL (reference sequence). The CDR3 sequence is 16 residues long. With 1 base clipped from V and 2 bases from J, the junction kept 4 bases outside the gene matches. This chain's CDR3 is CASSQVASGVTDTQYF. As DNA, the CDR3 is TGTGCCAGCAGCCAAGTGGCTAGCGGGGTCACAGATACGCAGTATTTT.

This clonotype occurred a few times. V gene TRBV20-1 combines with J gene TRBJ2-5; D remains unclear. Trimming shortened V by 0 bases and J by 2 bases, and 10 bases separated the two germline ends. From germline, CDR1 is DFQATT and CDR2 SNEGSKA (reference sequence). The CDR3 is 14 amino acids. The CDR3 is CSARDVRVQETQYF. The CDR3 DNA is TGCAGTGCTAGAGATGTAAGGGTACAAGAGACCCAGTACTTC.

This clonotype was found many times. The chain is built from TRBV5-1 and TRBJ2-1; D remains unclear. This CDR3 spans 15 amino acids. The ends were cut back, 0 bases at V and 0 bases at J, with 7 bases in the middle. From germline, CDR1 is SGHRS and CDR2 YFSETQ. The CDR3 coding sequence is TGCGCCAGCAGCTTGGCGGTCAACTCCTACAATGAGCAGTTCTTC. This sequence encodes CASSLAVNSYNEQFF.

On this clonotype: One end of the junction fails to match germline, which may point to a read error. This chain links TRBV7-7 with TRBJ2-1; D unresolved. The length of the CDR3 is 13 residues. In germline, CDR1 is SSHAT, CDR2 FNYEAQ (reference sequence). CDR3 in amino acids: CASSPVPSNEQFF. The CDR3 nucleotides are TGTGCTAGCAGCCCCGTTCCATCCAATGAGCAGTTCTTC. The variable domain in full, completed from reference TRBV7-7 and TRBJ2-1, reads GAGVSQSPRYKVTKRGQDVTLRCDPISSHATLYWYQQALGQGPEFLTYFNYEAQPDKSGLPSDRFSAERPEGSISTLTIQRTEQRDSAMYRCASSPVPSNEQFFGPGTRLTVL.

The V and J genes are TRBV7-9 and TRBJ2-5, with 10 bases matching TRBD2. The CDR3 totals 17 residues. CDR1 and CDR2 from the germline V gene are SEHNR and FQNEAQ (reference sequence). V gave up 1 base and J gave up 4 bases; unmatched junction bases: 9. The CDR3 loop reads CASSLERASGRGETQYF. As DNA, the CDR3 is TGTGCCAGCAGCTTAGAACGGGCTAGCGGGAGAGGAGAGACCCAGTACTTC. Filled out from reference TRBV7-9 and TRBJ2-5, the complete variable domain reads DTGVSQNPRHKITKRGQNVTFRCDPISEHNRLYWYRQTLGQGPEFLTYFQNEAQLEKSRLLSDRFSAERPKGSFSTLEIQRTEQGDSAMYLCASSLERASGRGETQYFGPGTRLLVL.

Here the CDR3 reads CATSRTSDGEETQYF. The CDR3 DNA reads as TGTGCCACCAGCCGAACTAGTGACGGTGAAGAGACCCAGTACTTC. The rearrangement uses TRBV24-1 and TRBJ2-5; maybe TRBD2 (5 bases). CDR1 KGHDR and CDR2 SFDVKD come from the germline V gene. V was shortened by 7 bases and J by 3 bases, with 17 bases between the two germline ends. The CDR3 spans 15 residues.

This clonotype has at least ten counts. The chain has TRBV6-1 and TRBJ2-2; D is uncertain. V gave up 6 bases and J gave up 5 bases, with 16 bases separating them. Germline CDR1 and CDR2: MNHNS and SASEGT. The CDR3 runs 15 residues. The CDR3 here is CASSLLRNPTGELFF. The CDR3 DNA is TGTGCCAGCAGCCTCCTCAGAAACCCGACCGGGGAGCTGTTTTTT.

This clonotype was counted only a few times. The rearrangement joins TRBV7-2 to TRBJ2-7; possibly TRBD2 for D (5 bases). V was cut by 0 bases and J by 4 bases, with 16 bases left in between. This CDR3 is 16 amino acids long. Per the germline V gene, CDR1 is SGHTA and CDR2 is FQGNSA. CDR3: CASSLALWGANYEQYF. The CDR3 coding sequence is TGTGCCAGCAGCTTAGCCCTTTGGGGAGCTAATTACGAGCAGTACTTC. Full variable domain (rest looked up from reference TRBV7-2 and TRBJ2-7): GAGVSQSPSNKVTEKGKDVELRCDPISGHTALYWYRQSLGQGLEFLIYFQGNSAPDKSGLPSDRFSAERTGGSVSTLTIQRTQQEDSAVYLCASSLALWGANYEQYFGPGTRLTVT.

This clonotype came up many times. This chain uses TRBV7-8 with TRBJ1-5; D is unclear. The CDR3 totals 14 residues. Germline V gene lookup returns CDR1 SGHVS and CDR2 FQNEAQ. The V and J ends lost 3 bases and 3 bases respectively, with 9 bases between them. The CDR3 spells CASSFARTNQPQHF. The CDR3, as DNA: TGTGCCAGCAGCTTCGCCCGGACCAATCAGCCCCAGCATTTT. The full variable domain, its missing parts supplied by reference TRBV7-8 and TRBJ1-5, is GAGVSQSPRYKVAKRGQDVALRCDPISGHVSLFWYQQALGQGPEFLTYFQNEAQLDKSGLPSDRFFAERPEGSVSTLKIQRTQQEDSAVYLCASSFARTNQPQHFGDGTRLSIL.

Only a few counts were recorded for this clonotype. The genes are TRBV11-1 and TRBJ2-4, with D maybe TRBD2 (6 bases). The V gene lost 5 bases and the J gene lost 0 bases, with 14 bases spanning the gap. This CDR3 comprises 16 residues. Germline CDR1 SGHAT, CDR2 FQDESV (reference sequence). DNA of the CDR3: TGTGCCAGCAGCCACGCCCAGGGACTAGCCAAAAACATTCAGTACTTC. The encoded protein is CASSHAQGLAKNIQYF.

This clonotype was seen a handful of times. V is TRBV14 and J is TRBJ1-4; the match to TRBD1 covers 7 bases. With V trimmed by 4 bases and J by 0 bases, 5 bases remained unmatched. Germline V gives CDR1 SGHDN, CDR2 FVKESK. This CDR3 contains 16 residues. The CDR3 bases are TGTGCCAGCAGCCCGGACAGGTCTGCAACTAATGAAAAACTGTTTTTT. This gives the protein CASSPDRSATNEKLFF.